Below, 15 T cell receptor beta chains from the same sample are listed, as sequenced in a study of blood T cell repertoires in COVID-19. Produced via immunoSEQ multiplex PCR; TCRdb's table is partial and in-frame only. Of more than 45,000 clones in the sample, about 90% were seen once. Sequenced material: peripheral blood. The receptors stem from a human donor in a cohort sampled during active COVID-19.

The chain uses TRBV5-1 and TRBJ2-3, with D possibly TRBD2 on 6 matching bases. Between the trimmed V and J ends, which lost 0 bases and 1 base, there was a span of 6 bases. CDR3 length: 14 amino acids. CDR1 is SGHRS and CDR2 is YFSETQ in the germline V gene. CDR3 DNA: TGCGCCAGCAGCTTGGCTAGCGGCACAGATACGCAGTATTTT. As protein: CASSLASGTDTQYF. The full variable domain, with the rest looked up from reference TRBV5-1 and TRBJ2-3, is KAGVTQTPRYLIKTRGQQVTLSCSPISGHRSVSWYQQTPGQGLQFLFEYFSETQRNKGNFPGRFSGRQFSNSRSEMNVSTLELGDSALYLCASSLASGTDTQYFGPGTRLTVL.

The chain carries TRBV7-9 and TRBJ1-2, with TRBD1 identical over 10 bases. The CDR3 has 19 amino acids. Germline values: CDR1 SEHNR, CDR2 FQNEAQ (reference sequence). J was trimmed by 0 bases and V by 6 bases; bases with no gene match: 16. CDR3 sequence: CASRTASRQGALANYGYTF. CDR3 coding DNA: TGTGCCAGCAGGACCGCCTCCCGACAGGGGGCTCTAGCTAACTATGGCTACACCTTC.

The chain carries TRBV18 and TRBJ2-5; 8 bases align to TRBD1. The V gene's germline CDR1 is KGHSH and CDR2 LQKENI. Germline trimming cut 3 bases from V and 5 bases from J; bases unmatched to any gene: 8. This CDR3 is 15 amino acids long. As DNA, the CDR3 is TGTGCCAGCTCACCGCGGACAGGGCATGTGGAGACCCAGTACTTC. The encoded protein is CASSPRTGHVETQYF.

The gene calls are TRBV3-1 (or the pseudogene TRBV3-2) and TRBJ2-3; 12 bases are a match to TRBD2. Per the germline V gene, CDR1 is LGHDT and CDR2 is YNNKEL (reference sequence). The J segment lost 4 bases and the V segment lost 6 bases, leaving 2 bases of the junction unmatched. The CDR3 has 14 amino acids. The CDR3 here is CASRLAGGADTQYF. For the CDR3, the DNA is TGTGCCAGCAGGCTAGCGGGAGGGGCAGATACGCAGTATTTT.

The V and J genes are TRBV9 and TRBJ2-1, with TRBD1 as a possible D gene (5 bases). The CDR3 is made up of 16 amino acids. Germline CDR1 and CDR2: SGDLS and YYNGEE. Trimming stripped 0 bases from V and 5 bases from J, with 15 bases between. The CDR3 DNA sequence: TGTGCCAGCAGCGTAGGAGGCAGGGAAATTGACAATGAGCAGTTCTTC. Its translation: CASSVGGREIDNEQFF.

The chain is built from TRBV2 and TRBJ1-5; D gene ambiguous. Germline V CDR1 and CDR2: SNHLY, FYNNEI. Trimming removed 0 bases at V and 1 base at J, with 16 bases between. The CDR3 consists of 18 residues. The CDR3 protein is CASSEAEYAFGSNQPQHF. The CDR3 DNA reads TGTGCCAGCAGTGAAGCCGAATACGCCTTTGGCAGCAATCAGCCCCAGCATTTT.

This rearrangement joins TRBV6-5 to TRBJ2-1, with TRBD2 identical over 8 bases. CDR1 and CDR2 (germline): MNHEY, SVGAGI. The CDR3 runs 14 residues. The J segment lost 8 bases and the V segment lost 4 bases, leaving 7 bases of the junction unmatched. CDR3 nucleotides: TGTGCCAGCAGTTGGGGACTAGTGTCACATGAGCAGTTCTTC. It is translated as CASSWGLVSHEQFF.

The rearrangement uses TRBV27 and TRBJ2-1; 7 positions match TRBD2. The CDR3 length is 15 residues. The ends lost 3 bases at V and 7 bases at J; junction bases unmatched: 9. Germline V gives CDR1 MNHEY, CDR2 SMNVEV (reference sequence). Here the CDR3 DNA reads TGTGCCAGCAGTTTGGGATTCAGGGAGGGGAATGAGCAGTTCTTC. Translated, it gives CASSLGFREGNEQFF.

The gene calls are TRBV3-1 (or the pseudogene TRBV3-2) and TRBJ2-7; 8 nucleotides agree with TRBD2. The CDR3 extends over 14 amino acids. CDR1 and CDR2 (germline): LGHDT, YNNKEL (reference sequence). Trimming at V came to 5 bases and at J to 2 bases, leaving 5 bases not matched to a gene. The CDR3 loop is CASSDTSGTYEQYF. The CDR3 DNA reads TGTGCCAGCAGCGATACTAGCGGTACCTACGAGCAGTACTTC.

The chain has TRBV9 and TRBJ2-7; 14 bases align to TRBD2. CDR1 SGDLS and CDR2 YYNGEE come from the germline V gene. V shed 0 bases and J 5 bases; nucleotides not matched to a gene: 4. This CDR3 is 16 amino acids long. In DNA form, the CDR3 reads TGTGCCAGCAGCGTAGGACTAGCGGGAGGGCGGGACGAGCAGTACTTC. Amino acid sequence: CASSVGLAGGRDEQYF.

This clone occurred once. The chain uses TRBV7-2 and TRBJ2-5; TRBD1 is a possible D gene (5 bases). V lost 0 bases to trimming and J lost 2 bases, with 13 bases between them. The CDR3 is 16 amino acids. Germline V gene lookup returns CDR1 SGHTA and CDR2 FQGNSA. CDR3 nucleotide sequence: TGTGCCAGCAGCTTAGCTCTTCGACAGCCTCAAGAGACCCAGTACTTC. Its protein is CASSLALRQPQETQYF. The variable domain in full, with the rest retrieved from reference TRBV7-2 and TRBJ2-5, is GAGVSQSPSNKVTEKGKDVELRCDPISGHTALYWYRQSLGQGLEFLIYFQGNSAPDKSGLPSDRFSAERTGGSVSTLTIQRTQQEDSAVYLCASSLALRQPQETQYFGPGTRLLVL.

V is TRBV9 and J is TRBJ2-1; no definite D call. This CDR3 region has 11 residues. Germline V lookup: CDR1 SGDLS, CDR2 YYNGEE. The ends were cut back, 4 bases at V and 9 bases at J, with 8 bases in the middle. Here the CDR3 reads CASSPQFEQFF. For the CDR3, the DNA is TGTGCCAGCAGCCCCCAGTTTGAGCAGTTCTTC.

This clone occurred a few times. The chain recombines TRBV27 with TRBJ2-2, with 8 bases identical to TRBD2. The CDR3 extends over 17 amino acids. Trimming cost V 3 bases and J 6 bases; bases outside gene matches: 12. CDR1 MNHEY and CDR2 SMNVEV come from the germline V gene (reference sequence). This CDR3 reads CASSLVASGFNSGELFF. Written as DNA, the CDR3 is TGTGCCAGCAGTTTGGTGGCTAGCGGGTTTAATTCCGGGGAGCTGTTTTTT.

The CDR3 protein is CASSLGNPPDTEAFF. DNA of the CDR3: TGTGCCAGCAGCTTGGGTAACCCGCCGGACACTGAAGCTTTCTTT. The chain combines TRBV5-5 with TRBJ1-1; the D is unclear. Trimming removed 0 bases at V and 3 bases at J, with 12 bases between. The CDR3 sequence is 15 residues long. CDR1 and CDR2 (germline): SGHKS, YYEKEE (reference sequence).

V usage is TRBV9 and J usage is TRBJ2-2, with 9 positions matching TRBD2. The CDR3 is made up of 15 amino acids. The J segment lost 5 bases and the V segment lost 0 bases, leaving 2 bases of the junction unmatched. Germline CDR1 reads SGDLS; CDR2 reads YYNGEE. The CDR3 here is CASSVGLADTGELFF. In DNA form, the CDR3 reads TGTGCCAGCAGCGTAGGACTAGCGGATACCGGGGAGCTGTTTTTT.